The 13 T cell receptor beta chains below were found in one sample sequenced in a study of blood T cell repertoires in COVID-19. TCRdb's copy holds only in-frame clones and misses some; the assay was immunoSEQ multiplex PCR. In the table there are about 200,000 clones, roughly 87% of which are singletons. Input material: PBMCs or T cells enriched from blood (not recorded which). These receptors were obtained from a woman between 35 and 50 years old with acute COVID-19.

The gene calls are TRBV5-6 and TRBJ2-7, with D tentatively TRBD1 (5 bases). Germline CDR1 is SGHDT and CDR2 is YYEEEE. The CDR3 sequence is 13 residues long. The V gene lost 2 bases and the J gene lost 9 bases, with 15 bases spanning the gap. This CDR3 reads CASSFVVSQGQYF. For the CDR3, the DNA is TGTGCCAGCAGCTTTGTTGTTTCTCAGGGGCAGTACTTC.

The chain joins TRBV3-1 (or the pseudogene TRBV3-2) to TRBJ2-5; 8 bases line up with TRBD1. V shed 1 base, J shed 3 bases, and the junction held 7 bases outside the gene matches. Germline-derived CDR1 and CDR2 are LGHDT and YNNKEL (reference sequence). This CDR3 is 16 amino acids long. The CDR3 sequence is CASSQVGRGREETQYF. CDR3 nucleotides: TGTGCCAGCAGCCAAGTGGGCAGGGGGCGAGAAGAGACCCAGTACTTC.

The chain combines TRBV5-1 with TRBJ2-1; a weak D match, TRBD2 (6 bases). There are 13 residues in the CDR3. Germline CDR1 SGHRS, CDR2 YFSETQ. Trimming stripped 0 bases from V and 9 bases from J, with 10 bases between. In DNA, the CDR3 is TGCGCCAGCAGCTTGGCCGGGAGAAGTGAGCAGTTCTTC. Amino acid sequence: CASSLAGRSEQFF.

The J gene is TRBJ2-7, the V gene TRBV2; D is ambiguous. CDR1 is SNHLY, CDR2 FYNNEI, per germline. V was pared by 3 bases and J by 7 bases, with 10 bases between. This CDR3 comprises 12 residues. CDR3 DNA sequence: TGTGCCAGCAGTGAGGGCGCCTGGGAGCAGTACTTC. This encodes CASSEGAWEQYF. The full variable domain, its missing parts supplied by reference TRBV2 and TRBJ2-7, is EPEVTQTPSHQVTQMGQEVILRCVPISNHLYFYWYRQILGQKVEFLVSFYNNEISEKSEIFDDQFSVERPDGSNFTLKIRSTKLEDSAMYFCASSEGAWEQYFGPGTRLTVT.

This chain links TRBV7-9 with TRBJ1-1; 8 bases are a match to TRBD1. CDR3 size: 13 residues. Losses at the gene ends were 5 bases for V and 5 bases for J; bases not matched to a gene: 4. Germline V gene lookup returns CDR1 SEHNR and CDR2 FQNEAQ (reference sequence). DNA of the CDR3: TGTGCCAGCAGCCGGACAGGGCATACTGAAGCTTTCTTT. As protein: CASSRTGHTEAFF.

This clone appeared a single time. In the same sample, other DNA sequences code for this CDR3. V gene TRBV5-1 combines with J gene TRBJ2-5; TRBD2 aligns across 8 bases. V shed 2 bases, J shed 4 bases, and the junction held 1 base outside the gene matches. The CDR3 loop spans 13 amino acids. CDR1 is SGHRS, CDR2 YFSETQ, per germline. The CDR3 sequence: CASSFGRGETQYF. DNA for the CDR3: TGCGCCAGCAGCTTCGGGAGGGGAGAGACCCAGTACTTC.

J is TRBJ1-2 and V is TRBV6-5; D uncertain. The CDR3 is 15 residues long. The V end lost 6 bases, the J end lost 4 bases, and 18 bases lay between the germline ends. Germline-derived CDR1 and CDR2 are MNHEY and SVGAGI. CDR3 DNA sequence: TGTGCCAGCAGGCCTCATCGCTACGGAGGCTATGGCTACACCTTC. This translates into CASRPHRYGGYGYTF.

The CDR3 DNA reads TGTGCCAGTGGCGGGACGGGAGAGACCCAGTACTTC. Protein: CASGGTGETQYF. The J gene is TRBJ2-5, the V gene TRBV5-6; TRBD2 is a possible D gene (6 bases). V was clipped by 8 bases and J by 4 bases, with 12 bases between them. The CDR3 is made up of 12 amino acids. CDR1 and CDR2 (germline): SGHDT, YYEEEE.

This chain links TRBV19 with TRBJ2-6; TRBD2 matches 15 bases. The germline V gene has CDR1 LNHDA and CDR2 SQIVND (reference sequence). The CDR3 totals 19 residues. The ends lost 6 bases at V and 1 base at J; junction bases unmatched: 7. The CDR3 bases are TGTGCCAGTAGCGTTCGGGGACTAGCGGGGGGTTCTGGGGCCAACGTCCTGACTTTC. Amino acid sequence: CASSVRGLAGGSGANVLTF.

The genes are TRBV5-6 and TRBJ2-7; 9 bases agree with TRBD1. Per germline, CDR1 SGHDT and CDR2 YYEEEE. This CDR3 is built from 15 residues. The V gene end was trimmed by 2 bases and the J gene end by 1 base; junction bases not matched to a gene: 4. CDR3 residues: CASSFLGTGSYEQYF. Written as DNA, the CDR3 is TGTGCCAGCAGCTTCCTCGGGACAGGGTCCTACGAGCAGTACTTC. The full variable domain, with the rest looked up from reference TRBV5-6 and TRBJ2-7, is DAGVTQSPTHLIKTRGQQVTLRCSPKSGHDTVSWYQQALGQGPQFIFQYYEEEERQRGNFPDRFSGHQFPNYSSELNVNALLLGDSALYLCASSFLGTGSYEQYFGPGTRLTVT.

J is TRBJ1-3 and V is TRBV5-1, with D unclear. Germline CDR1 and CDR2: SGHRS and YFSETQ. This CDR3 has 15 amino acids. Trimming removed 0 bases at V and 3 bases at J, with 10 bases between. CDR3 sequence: CASSLDLSRGNTIYF. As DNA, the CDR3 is TGCGCCAGCAGCTTGGATTTGTCGCGTGGAAACACCATATATTTT.

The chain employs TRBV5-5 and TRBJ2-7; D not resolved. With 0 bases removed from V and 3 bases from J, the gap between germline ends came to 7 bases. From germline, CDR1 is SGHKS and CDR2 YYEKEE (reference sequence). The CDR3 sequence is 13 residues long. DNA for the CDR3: TGTGCCAGCAGCTTGGGGGCGCTCTACGAGCAGTACTTC. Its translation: CASSLGALYEQYF.

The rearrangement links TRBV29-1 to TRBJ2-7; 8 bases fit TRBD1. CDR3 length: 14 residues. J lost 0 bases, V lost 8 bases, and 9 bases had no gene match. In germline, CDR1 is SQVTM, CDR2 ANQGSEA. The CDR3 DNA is TGCAGCACCATTGCAGGGGGCAACTCCTACGAGCAGTACTTC. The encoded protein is CSTIAGGNSYEQYF.